This TCR beta chain appears in the sequencing data of a study of cytomegalovirus exposure and HLA in healthy donors. Across the whole study: It was reported in a later analysis that the approximately 110 validation repertoires used the same platform as the approximately 620 first-cohort repertoires. Notes on the study in general: The classifier reportedly diagnosed cytomegalovirus status with high specificity and sensitivity. Among TCR beta chains, those listed as cytomegalovirus-associated numbered some 160.

Repertoires were generated with immunoSEQ multiplex PCR, while TCRdb's copy carries only in-frame clones and drops some. The top ten hold about 4.1% of the sample, which has 55,000 to 75,000 clones, about 94% seen once. As concerns this clone: Its specificity is unknown.

V was cut by 6 bases and J by 0 bases, with 15 bases left in between. Germline CDR1 SNHLY, CDR2 FYNNEI. This CDR3 region has 16 residues. Specimen: PBMCs. The chain couples TRBV2 to TRBJ1-3, with D unclear. The TCR was taken from a man younger than 30 in good health and CMV-seropositive. This CDR3 reads CASRSYQILSGNTIYF. The CDR3, as DNA: TGTGCCAGCAGGTCATATCAGATCCTCTCTGGAAACACCATATATTTT.